The 30 T cell receptor beta chains reported below all come from one sample, sequenced in a study of beta chain features in type 1 diabetes (dated by TCRdb to about 2018). Their target antigens are unknown. The full study reports these points: Type 1 diabetes patients showed a moderate but significant shortening of TCRB CDR3 length in all four CD4+ subsets.

The protocol used for the library was the immunoSEQ multiplex PCR assay. The entire amount of isolated RNA was reverse transcribed using the High Capacity cDNA Reverse Transcription Kit, so the sequenced TCRB transcripts were expressed ones. TCRdb retrieved this table from immuneACCESS and kept in-frame rearrangements only. Not all clones are present; in checked studies, unresolved V genes account for under half, and no reason is known for the remainder. The sample table shows over 200,000 clones, and 11% are seen once. The top ten hold approximately 0.015% of the sample. Sequencing used naive CD4+ T cells from blood. Reading the label with the study, this specimen's cell subset or site is: true naive CD4+ T cells. The receptors shown here come from a man aged 25 to 40 with type 1 diabetes.

The table lists this clone with a few counts. The chain joins TRBV6-4 to TRBJ1-5; D perhaps matches TRBD1 (6 bases). The length of the CDR3 is 14 residues. V dropped 4 bases and J dropped 0 bases, with 7 bases sitting between them. Per the germline V gene, CDR1 is MRHNA and CDR2 is SNTAGT. In DNA form, the CDR3 reads TGTGCCAGCAGTGTGGACAGTAGCAATCAGCCCCAGCATTTT. Amino acids: CASSVDSSNQPQHF.

CDR3: CASSPPRERSYNEQFF. The CDR3 bases are TGTGCCAGCTCACCACCGCGGGAACGCTCCTACAATGAGCAGTTCTTC. The chain employs TRBV18 and TRBJ2-1; D may be TRBD2 (6 bases). CDR1 KGHSH and CDR2 LQKENI come from the germline V gene. There are 16 residues in the CDR3. The ends were cut back, 0 bases at V and 0 bases at J, with 9 bases in the middle. The variable domain in full, completed from reference TRBV18 and TRBJ2-1, reads NAGVMQNPRHLVRRRGQEARLRCSPMKGHSHVYWYRQLPEEGLKFMVYLQKENIIDESGMPKERFSAEFPKEGPSILRIQQVVRGDSAAYFCASSPPRERSYNEQFFGPGTRLTVL.

This clone was counted between two and nine times. This chain links TRBV18 with TRBJ1-1, with TRBD1 as a possible D gene (5 bases). Germline V CDR1 and CDR2: KGHSH, LQKENI. V was pared by 2 bases and J by 3 bases, with 7 bases between. This CDR3 contains 13 residues. CDR3 nucleotide sequence: TGTGCCAGCTCACCAGGGGCGGACACTGAAGCTTTCTTT. Protein product: CASSPGADTEAFF.

This clone appeared a few times. The sample has other DNA sequences that encode this CDR3 too. The J gene is TRBJ1-6, the V gene TRBV9, with 8 bases that match TRBD1. CDR3 size: 14 residues. V was pared by 4 bases and J by 7 bases, with 4 bases of the junction left unmatched. Germline V gene sequence: CDR1 SGDLS, CDR2 YYNGEE. The CDR3 spells CASSPTGGNSPLHF. The CDR3 coding sequence is TGTGCCAGCAGCCCCACAGGGGGAAATTCACCCCTCCACTTT.

This clone has only a few counts. The genes are TRBV5-1 and TRBJ2-2; 7 positions agree with TRBD1. This CDR3 has 15 residues. After removal of 4 bases from V and 7 bases from J, the junction contained 10 bases not matched to a gene. Germline loops: CDR1 SGHRS, CDR2 YFSETQ. DNA for the CDR3: TGCGCCAGCAGCCCCCCGACAGGGATGGACGGGGAGCTGTTTTTT. This sequence encodes CASSPPTGMDGELFF.

This clone has a handful of counts. The V call is TRBV6-5, the J call TRBJ2-1; D remains unclear. The CDR3 totals 16 residues. Germline assignment: CDR1 MNHEY and CDR2 SVGAGI. Trimming shortened V by 2 bases and J by 0 bases, and 11 bases separated the two germline ends. As DNA, the CDR3 is TGTGCCAGCAGTTACACACCGGCTAGCTCCTACAATGAGCAGTTCTTC. Its translation: CASSYTPASSYNEQFF.

The sample holds a few counts of this clone. The chain carries TRBV5-1 and TRBJ2-5, with a possible D match to TRBD2 (5 bases). This CDR3 has 13 amino acids. V lost 6 bases to trimming and J lost 4 bases, with 13 bases between them. Per germline, CDR1 SGHRS and CDR2 YFSETQ. Written as DNA, the CDR3 is TGCGCCAGCAAAGGGAGCGATGGAGAGACCCAGTACTTC. Amino acid sequence: CASKGSDGETQYF.

V usage is TRBV7-3 and J usage is TRBJ1-2; TRBD1 aligns across 10 bases. The V and J ends lost 4 bases and 7 bases, in that order; junction bases with no gene match: 3. Per germline, CDR1 SGHTA and CDR2 FQGTGA. This CDR3 has 13 amino acids. This CDR3 reads CASSSTGGGGYTF. CDR3 sequence (DNA): TGTGCCAGCAGCTCGACAGGGGGCGGTGGCTACACCTTC.

The CDR3: CASRDSYSLNEQFF. The DNA of the CDR3 is TGTGCCAGCAGGGACTCCTACTCGCTAAATGAGCAGTTCTTC. V usage is TRBV25-1 and J usage is TRBJ2-1, with D perhaps matching TRBD2 (5 bases). Trimming took 6 bases from V and 7 from J, leaving 16 bases between them. Germline V lookup: CDR1 MGHDK, CDR2 SYGVNS. The CDR3 runs 14 residues. Looking up the rest from reference TRBV25-1 and TRBJ2-1 gives the full variable domain: EADIYQTPRYLVIGTGKKITLECSQTMGHDKMYWYQQDPGMELHLIHYSYGVNSTEKGDLSSESTVSRIRTEHFPLTLESARPSHTSQYLCASRDSYSLNEQFFGPGTRLTVL.

Only a few counts were recorded for this clone. The V call is TRBV28, the J call TRBJ2-2; D is possibly TRBD2 (6 bases). Germline CDR1 reads MDHEN; CDR2 reads SYDVKM. The CDR3 contains 11 residues. With 6 bases removed from V and 8 bases from J, the gap between germline ends came to 7 bases. Here the CDR3 reads CASRGTGELFF. CDR3 DNA: TGTGCCAGCAGGGGGACTGGGGAGCTGTTTTTT.

The V call is TRBV30, the J call TRBJ1-2, with 8 bases fitting TRBD1. The V and J ends lost 5 bases and 1 base, in that order; junction bases with no gene match: 15. This CDR3 spans 17 amino acids. Per germline, CDR1 GTSNPN and CDR2 SVGIG (reference sequence). CDR3 region: CAWYRRDRTYLNYGYTF. CDR3 sequence (DNA): TGTGCCTGGTACCGTAGGGACAGGACCTACCTTAACTATGGCTACACCTTC.

This chain uses TRBV19 with TRBJ2-7, with 9 nucleotides matching TRBD2. Germline CDR1 LNHDA, CDR2 SQIVND (reference sequence). The CDR3 loop spans 14 amino acids. With V trimmed by 6 bases and J by 2 bases, 5 bases remained unmatched. The CDR3 sequence: CASRVSGGTYEQYF. CDR3 bases: TGTGCCAGTAGGGTAAGCGGGGGGACCTACGAGCAGTACTTC.

J is TRBJ1-5 and V is TRBV23-1, with 9 bases lining up with TRBD1. TRBV23-1 has ORF status, its function being uncertain. This CDR3 contains 18 residues. The V and J ends lost 3 bases and 0 bases, in that order; junction bases with no gene match: 9. CDR3 coding DNA: TGCGCCAGCAGTCAGCGAGACAGGGGGTTGTATAGCAATCAGCCCCAGCATTTT. It yields the protein CASSQRDRGLYSNQPQHF.

The rearrangement uses TRBV6-6 and TRBJ2-7; 7 nucleotides line up with TRBD2. Unmatched junction bases numbered 6, after V lost 6 bases and J lost 7 bases. Germline loops: CDR1 MNHNY, CDR2 SVGAGI (reference sequence). This CDR3 comprises 12 residues. CDR3 bases: TGTGCCAGCAGCCCCGGGGGGAAAGAGCAGTACTTC. It is translated as CASSPGGKEQYF.

The J gene is TRBJ2-7, the V gene TRBV5-1; 7 bases are a match to TRBD1. This CDR3 has 14 amino acids. Germline assignment: CDR1 SGHRS and CDR2 YFSETQ. Trimming removed 3 bases from V and 2 bases from J; junction bases left unmatched: 5. The CDR3 protein is CASSSSGTAYEQYF. In DNA, the CDR3 is TGCGCCAGCAGCTCCTCCGGGACAGCCTACGAGCAGTACTTC. Filled out from reference TRBV5-1 and TRBJ2-7, the complete variable domain reads KAGVTQTPRYLIKTRGQQVTLSCSPISGHRSVSWYQQTPGQGLQFLFEYFSETQRNKGNFPGRFSGRQFSNSRSEMNVSTLELGDSALYLCASSSSGTAYEQYFGPGTRLTVT.

This clone turned up a few times. The chain combines TRBV7-9 with TRBJ1-5; 7 bases match TRBD1. The CDR3 totals 12 residues. Unmatched junction bases numbered 4, after V lost 5 bases and J lost 9 bases. Germline lookup yields CDR1 SEHNR and CDR2 FQNEAQ (reference sequence). The CDR3 reads CASSLRTGPQHF. The CDR3 DNA follows: TGTGCCAGCAGCCTTAGGACAGGGCCCCAGCATTTT.

This clone was observed a handful of times. The CDR3: CSVKGTGGLDSYNEQFF. As DNA, the CDR3 is TGCAGCGTTAAAGGGACAGGGGGTTTGGACTCCTACAATGAGCAGTTCTTC. The chain combines TRBV29-1 with TRBJ2-1, with TRBD1 matching over 11 bases. The trim removed 5 bases at V and 0 bases at J, leaving 9 bases unmatched. This CDR3 spans 17 amino acids. Germline lookup yields CDR1 SQVTM and CDR2 ANQGSEA.

This chain uses TRBV7-2 with TRBJ1-6; TRBD1 agrees at 8 bases. The germline CDR1 and CDR2 sequences are SGHTA and FQGNSA. The length of the CDR3 is 15 residues. The trim removed 5 bases at V and 8 bases at J, leaving 8 bases unmatched. The CDR3 sequence: CASSGSGTGYSPLHF. CDR3 in DNA: TGTGCCAGCAGCGGGTCCGGGACAGGCTATTCACCCCTCCACTTT.

The CDR3 spells CASSLVGTSGGLSEQYF. The DNA for the CDR3 is TGTGCCAGCAGCTTAGTTGGGACGAGCGGGGGGCTCTCCGAGCAGTACTTC. The rearrangement joins TRBV7-2 to TRBJ2-7; TRBD2 matches 9 bases. This CDR3 has 17 amino acids. CDR1 is SGHTA and CDR2 is FQGNSA in the germline V gene. V was pared by 1 base and J by 6 bases, with 13 bases of the junction left unmatched.

A few counts support this clone. The chain has TRBV5-1 and TRBJ2-7; 10 nucleotides align to TRBD1. Germline CDR1 is SGHRS and CDR2 is YFSETQ. V lost 4 bases to trimming and J lost 5 bases; unmatched junction nucleotides: 6. CDR3 length: 14 residues. CDR3 sequence: CASSTDRGDHEQYF. The CDR3 coding sequence is TGCGCCAGCAGCACGGACAGGGGGGACCACGAGCAGTACTTC.

This clone was observed a few times. The CDR3, as DNA: TGCGCCAGCAGCTTGGCCTGGGACAGGGTACACTACGAGCAGTACTTC. Amino acid sequence: CASSLAWDRVHYEQYF. The chain uses TRBV5-1 and TRBJ2-7; 9 bases line up with TRBD1. The junction had 7 bases not matched to a gene; V was cut back by 0 bases and J by 3 bases. This CDR3 region has 16 residues. Per the germline V gene, CDR1 is SGHRS and CDR2 is YFSETQ.

V gene TRBV9 combines with J gene TRBJ2-1; TRBD1 aligns across 8 bases. Germline CDR1 reads SGDLS; CDR2 reads YYNGEE. The ends lost 3 bases at V and 8 bases at J; junction bases unmatched: 4. This CDR3 region has 13 residues. The CDR3 DNA is TGTGCCAGCAGCGGATCAGGGGGCGATGAGCAGTTCTTC. It codes for CASSGSGGDEQFF.

The gene calls are TRBV19 and TRBJ1-1, with D uncertain. Germline CDR1 reads LNHDA; CDR2 reads SQIVND (reference sequence). V lost 6 bases, J lost 6 bases, and 14 bases lay in between. The CDR3 has 13 amino acids. CDR3 sequence (DNA): TGTGCCAGTAGCATCGATGTCGGAGCTGAAGCTTTCTTT. Translating it yields CASSIDVGAEAFF.

The chain joins TRBV5-8 to TRBJ1-2; 7 nucleotides align to TRBD1. Trimming cost V 1 base and J 3 bases; bases outside gene matches: 3. The length of the CDR3 is 14 residues. The germline CDR1 and CDR2 sequences are SGHTS and YDEGEE. DNA for the CDR3: TGTGCCAGCAGCTTGTCGGGGACAGACTATGGCTACACCTTC. Encoded protein: CASSLSGTDYGYTF.

This clone showed up just a few times. The chain recombines TRBV19 with TRBJ2-7; maybe TRBD1 (5 bases). The V end lost 6 bases, the J end lost 0 bases, and 15 bases lay between the germline ends. The CDR3 has 15 residues. The germline V gene encodes CDR1 LNHDA and CDR2 SQIVND (reference sequence). CDR3 sequence (DNA): TGTGCCAGTAGCTTAATACTGCAGGGCTCCTACGAGCAGTACTTC. Amino acid sequence: CASSLILQGSYEQYF. Looking up the rest from reference TRBV19 and TRBJ2-7 gives the full variable domain: DGGITQSPKYLFRKEGQNVTLSCEQNLNHDAMYWYRQDPGQGLRLIYYSQIVNDFQKGDIAEGYSVSREKKESFPLTVTSAQKNPTAFYLCASSLILQGSYEQYFGPGTRLTVT.

This clone showed up just a few times. The chain recombines TRBV9 with TRBJ2-1, with 9 bases fitting TRBD2. From germline, CDR1 is SGDLS and CDR2 YYNGEE. This CDR3 contains 15 residues. Losses at the gene ends were 4 bases for V and 7 bases for J; bases not matched to a gene: 9. In DNA form, the CDR3 reads TGTGCCAGCAGCCCACCGGGACTAGCCGGGAATGAGCAGTTCTTC. Its translation: CASSPPGLAGNEQFF.

The chain carries TRBV5-4 and TRBJ1-1; the match to TRBD1 covers 9 bases. Unmatched junction bases numbered 5, after V lost 2 bases and J lost 3 bases. The CDR3 covers 15 residues. Germline CDR1 SGHNT, CDR2 YYREEE (reference sequence). CDR3 amino acids: CASSFTGGGDTEAFF. In DNA form, the CDR3 reads TGTGCCAGCAGCTTCACAGGGGGCGGGGACACTGAAGCTTTCTTT.

This clone was observed a handful of times. The genes are TRBV10-3 and TRBJ2-5; D gene unclear. The CDR3 totals 13 residues. The V end was cut by 3 bases, the J end by 2 bases, with 7 bases between. Germline CDR1 ENHRY, CDR2 SYGVKD. CDR3 DNA sequence: TGTGCCATCAGTGACGCTATTCAAGAGACCCAGTACTTC. Encoded protein: CAISDAIQETQYF.

The rearrangement joins TRBV9 to TRBJ1-2, with 8 bases matching TRBD1. The CDR3 consists of 14 residues. From germline, CDR1 is SGDLS and CDR2 YYNGEE. The V and J ends lost 4 bases and 2 bases, in that order; junction bases with no gene match: 4. This CDR3 reads CASSLGQENYGYTF. The CDR3 DNA reads as TGTGCCAGCAGCTTGGGACAGGAGAACTATGGCTACACCTTC.

The table lists this clone with a few counts. The chain carries TRBV6-1 and TRBJ1-5, with 7 nucleotides matching TRBD1. This CDR3 spans 13 amino acids. J lost 7 bases, V lost 8 bases, and 8 bases had no gene match. Germline loops: CDR1 MNHNS, CDR2 SASEGT. This CDR3 is CASGPTGTQPQHF. As DNA, the CDR3 is TGTGCCAGCGGGCCGACAGGGACGCAGCCCCAGCATTTT.